This is a list of T cell receptor beta chains from one sample in a study of blood T cell repertoires in COVID-19. Assay: immunoSEQ multiplex PCR; the TCRdb copy retains only in-frame clones and omits some. The profile shows about 190,000 clones, roughly 84% of them singletons. The specimen sequenced was PBMCs or T cells enriched from blood (not recorded which). These receptors were collected from a woman aged 25 to 45 who had recovered from COVID-19. The CDR3 runs from the conserved cysteine through the conserved F or W. D genes are given only for firm matches. Rows may omit the clone size; those that give it use once, few, many or a size class.

j_gene: TRBJ2-5
v_gene: TRBV10-2
abundance: once
d_gene: TRBD2
CDR3aa: CASSESSGTGETQYF
CDR3nt: TGCGCCAGCAGTGAGTCGAGCGGGACGGGAGAGACCCAGTACTTC

j_gene: TRBJ2-7
v_gene: TRBV7-3
abundance: few
d_gene: NA
CDR3aa: CASSLTRDGEQYF
CDR3nt: TGTGCCAGCAGCTTAACCCGAGATGGCGAGCAGTACTTC

j_gene: TRBJ2-3
v_gene: TRBV2
abundance: NA
d_gene: TRBD2
CDR3aa: CASSVLAGTTDTQYF
CDR3nt: TGTGCCAGCAGTGTTCTAGCGGGGACCACAGATACGCAGTATTTT

j_gene: TRBJ1-2
v_gene: TRBV19
abundance: once
d_gene: TRBD1
CDR3aa: CASSPGTGDGYTF
CDR3nt: TGTGCCAGTAGCCCGGGGACAGGGGATGGCTACACCTTC

j_gene: TRBJ1-2
v_gene: TRBV3-1/TRBV3-2
abundance: NA
d_gene: NA
CDR3aa: CASSQAGVYYGYTF
CDR3nt: TGTGCCAGCAGCCAAGCGGGGGTTTATTATGGCTACACCTTC

j_gene: TRBJ1-2
v_gene: TRBV19
abundance: NA
d_gene: TRBD1
CDR3aa: CASSIGFRDRRGGYTF
CDR3nt: TGTGCCAGTAGTATAGGCTTCCGGGACAGGAGAGGCGGCTACACCTTC

j_gene: TRBJ2-5
v_gene: TRBV2
abundance: NA
d_gene: NA
CDR3aa: CASSALQAMETQYF
CDR3nt: TGTGCCAGCAGTGCCCTACAGGCTATGGAGACCCAGTACTTC

j_gene: TRBJ1-1
v_gene: TRBV24-1
abundance: few
d_gene: NA
CDR3aa: CATSEGGWRTEAFF
CDR3nt: TGTGCCACCAGTGAGGGGGGTTGGCGGACTGAAGCTTTCTTT

j_gene: TRBJ2-5
v_gene: TRBV27
abundance: NA
d_gene: NA
CDR3aa: CASTSTHRETQYF
CDR3nt: TGTGCCAGCACGTCTACTCATCGAGAGACCCAGTACTTC

j_gene: TRBJ2-1
v_gene: TRBV9
abundance: few
d_gene: TRBD2
CDR3aa: CASSVLGLAITEQFF
CDR3nt: TGTGCCAGCAGCGTTCTAGGACTAGCGATCACTGAGCAGTTCTTC

j_gene: TRBJ1-2
v_gene: TRBV6-5
abundance: NA
d_gene: NA
CDR3aa: CASSYRTANYGYTF
CDR3nt: TGTGCCAGCAGTTACCGGACAGCTAACTATGGCTACACCTTC

j_gene: TRBJ1-2
v_gene: TRBV7-9
abundance: once
d_gene: NA
CDR3aa: CASSLGDSNYGYTF
CDR3nt: TGTGCCAGCAGCTTAGGTGACAGCAACTATGGCTACACCTTC

j_gene: TRBJ2-7
v_gene: TRBV10-3
abundance: once
d_gene: NA
CDR3aa: CAISGAGSDEQYF
CDR3nt: TGTGCCATCAGTGGGGCGGGCAGTGACGAGCAGTACTTC

j_gene: TRBJ2-2
v_gene: TRBV9
abundance: NA
d_gene: NA
CDR3aa: CASSPGTFPGTGELFF
CDR3nt: TGTGCCAGCAGCCCCGGGACTTTCCCTGGGACCGGGGAGCTGTTTTTT

j_gene: TRBJ2-7
v_gene: TRBV6-5
abundance: NA
d_gene: TRBD1
CDR3aa: CASTLTGGGEQYF
CDR3nt: TGTGCCAGCACCTTGACAGGGGGCGGCGAGCAGTACTTC

j_gene: TRBJ2-1
v_gene: TRBV28
abundance: NA
d_gene: TRBD2
CDR3aa: CASSSTSGRSYNEQFF
CDR3nt: TGTGCCAGCAGTTCGACTAGCGGGAGGTCCTACAATGAGCAGTTCTTC

j_gene: TRBJ2-7
v_gene: TRBV4-1
abundance: NA
d_gene: NA
CDR3aa: CASSQDLFNLGGSYEQYF
CDR3nt: TGCGCCAGCAGCCAAGATCTATTTAACCTCGGGGGCTCCTACGAGCAGTACTTC

j_gene: TRBJ1-2
v_gene: TRBV19
abundance: once
d_gene: NA
CDR3aa: CASSPSARGYGYTF
CDR3nt: TGTGCCAGTAGTCCCTCGGCCCGAGGATATGGCTACACCTTC

j_gene: TRBJ1-5
v_gene: TRBV7-2
abundance: NA
d_gene: NA
CDR3aa: CASSLVVSENQPQHF
CDR3nt: TGTGCCAGCAGCTTAGTAGTTTCGGAGAATCAGCCCCAGCATTTT

j_gene: TRBJ1-2
v_gene: TRBV20-1
abundance: NA
d_gene: NA
CDR3aa: CSAPGDHGYTF
CDR3nt: TGCAGTGCACCGGGGGATCATGGCTACACCTTC

j_gene: TRBJ2-1
v_gene: TRBV2
abundance: NA
d_gene: NA
CDR3aa: CASEGNNEQFF
CDR3nt: TGTGCCAGCGAGGGAAACAATGAGCAGTTCTTC

j_gene: TRBJ1-2
v_gene: TRBV28
abundance: once
d_gene: NA
CDR3aa: CASSQNYGYTF
CDR3nt: TGTGCCAGCAGCCAAAACTATGGCTACACCTTC

j_gene: TRBJ2-1
v_gene: TRBV4-1
abundance: NA
d_gene: NA
CDR3aa: CASSQVFNEQFF
CDR3nt: TGCGCCAGCAGCCAAGTCTTCAATGAGCAGTTCTTC

j_gene: TRBJ1-1
v_gene: TRBV11-1
abundance: NA
d_gene: NA
CDR3aa: CASSLGWRGGTEAFF
CDR3nt: TGTGCCAGCAGCTTAGGGTGGAGGGGAGGCACTGAAGCTTTCTTT

j_gene: TRBJ1-2
v_gene: TRBV5-1
abundance: NA
d_gene: NA
CDR3aa: CASSSDNSYGYTF
CDR3nt: TGCGCCAGCAGCTCGGACAATTCCTATGGCTACACCTTC

j_gene: TRBJ1-6
v_gene: TRBV18
abundance: NA
d_gene: TRBD1
CDR3aa: CASSPEQGIGSPLHF
CDR3nt: TGTGCCAGCTCCCCAGAACAGGGGATAGGATCACCCCTCCACTTT

j_gene: TRBJ1-4
v_gene: TRBV15
abundance: NA
d_gene: NA
CDR3aa: CATSKDRSGSNEKLFF
CDR3nt: TGTGCCACCAGCAAGGACCGTTCGGGGTCTAATGAAAAACTGTTTTTT

j_gene: TRBJ2-3
v_gene: TRBV9
abundance: NA
d_gene: TRBD2
CDR3aa: CASSPRPTSGGTSTDTQYF
CDR3nt: TGTGCCAGCAGCCCCCGGCCGACTAGCGGGGGGACTTCCACAGATACGCAGTATTTT

j_gene: TRBJ1-6
v_gene: TRBV19
abundance: NA
d_gene: NA
CDR3aa: CASSIDGGNNSPLHF
CDR3nt: TGTGCCAGTAGTATAGATGGGGGGAATAATTCACCCCTCCACTTT

j_gene: TRBJ2-2
v_gene: TRBV30
abundance: once
d_gene: NA
CDR3aa: CAWSVSSGWTGELFF
CDR3nt: TGTGCCTGGAGTGTCTCGTCAGGGTGGACCGGGGAGCTGTTTTTT

j_gene: TRBJ2-1
v_gene: TRBV5-1
abundance: NA
d_gene: NA
CDR3aa: CASSLRGGYNEQFF
CDR3nt: TGCGCCAGCAGCTTGCGGGGTGGGTACAATGAGCAGTTCTTC

j_gene: TRBJ2-2
v_gene: TRBV19
abundance: NA
d_gene: TRBD1
CDR3aa: CASSIGQGANTGELFF
CDR3nt: TGTGCCAGTAGTATTGGACAGGGGGCGAACACCGGGGAGCTGTTTTTT

j_gene: TRBJ2-5
v_gene: TRBV11-3
abundance: NA
d_gene: TRBD2
CDR3aa: CASSSGTSGQETQYF
CDR3nt: TGTGCCAGCAGCTCCGGGACTAGCGGCCAAGAGACCCAGTACTTC

j_gene: TRBJ1-1
v_gene: TRBV11-2
abundance: once
d_gene: NA
CDR3aa: CASSSIRDLEAFF
CDR3nt: TGTGCCAGCAGTTCTATCAGGGATCTTGAAGCTTTCTTT

j_gene: TRBJ2-1
v_gene: TRBV7-3
abundance: few
d_gene: NA
CDR3aa: CASNKGGSSYNEQFF
CDR3nt: TGTGCCAGCAACAAAGGGGGAAGTTCCTACAATGAGCAGTTCTTC

j_gene: TRBJ1-3
v_gene: TRBV7-6
abundance: NA
d_gene: NA
CDR3aa: CASSVKGAGNTIYF
CDR3nt: TGTGCCAGCAGCGTCAAAGGGGCGGGAAACACCATATATTTT

j_gene: TRBJ2-1
v_gene: TRBV5-1
abundance: NA
d_gene: NA
CDR3aa: CASSSDSYNEQFF
CDR3nt: TGCGCCAGCAGCTCGGACTCTTACAATGAGCAGTTCTTC

j_gene: TRBJ2-3
v_gene: TRBV4-1
abundance: NA
d_gene: TRBD1
CDR3aa: CASSQEGGAGDTQYF
CDR3nt: TGCGCCAGCAGCCAAGAAGGGGGCGCCGGGGATACGCAGTATTTT

j_gene: TRBJ2-1
v_gene: TRBV18
abundance: NA
d_gene: NA
CDR3aa: CASSPPSQGVYNEQFF
CDR3nt: TGTGCCAGCTCACCACCTTCACAGGGTGTTTACAATGAGCAGTTCTTC

j_gene: TRBJ2-5
v_gene: TRBV2
abundance: NA
d_gene: NA
CDR3aa: CASRPGSLQETQYF
CDR3nt: TGTGCCAGCAGACCGGGTTCATTACAAGAGACCCAGTACTTC

j_gene: TRBJ2-5
v_gene: TRBV7-9
abundance: NA
d_gene: TRBD1
CDR3aa: CASSTPRGPGGETQYF
CDR3nt: TGTGCCAGCAGCACCCCTAGGGGGCCAGGTGGAGAGACCCAGTACTTC

j_gene: TRBJ1-4
v_gene: TRBV29-1
abundance: NA
d_gene: NA
CDR3aa: CSVVTAGKLFF
CDR3nt: TGCAGCGTTGTGACGGCCGGGAAACTGTTTTTT